Below, one TCR beta chain is given with its context. This clonotype was detected ten times or more. Its specific antigen is unknown. A much larger clone sits a single nucleotide away, making a read error possible. The CDR3 holds 11 amino acids from the cysteine to the phenylalanine. Here the CDR3 DNA is all that survives: 33 bases in frame from base 1. The germline V gene supplies CDR1 MNHNS and CDR2 SASEGT. The V and J ends are trimmed by 7 bases and 5 bases, leaving 6 bases between them. This record comes from a study of glioma-infiltrating T cells (dated by TCRdb to the mid-2010s). For the wider study: Glioma tissue, non-neoplastic brain tissue and matched peripheral blood mononuclear cells were used as sources from which TCR alpha- and beta-chain repertoires were sequenced. The paired cohort was made up of three low-grade glioma patients, about 8 primary glioblastoma patients and three non-glioma patients who contributed non-neoplastic brain tissue. To gauge divergence between tissue and blood T-cell populations, every tissue-infiltrating repertoire was compared against the peripheral blood repertoire from the same patient.

TCR alpha and beta CDR3 regions were amplified with the iRepertoire nested amplicon-rescue multiplex PCR (arm-PCR) platform from RNA. One-step reverse transcription and amplification used about 95-400 ng of tissue mRNA or PBMC total RNA as input. Following bead purification, Illumina adapters were added through a secondary multiplex PCR, and the libraries were then gel-purified between 200 and 400 bp. Demultiplexing relied on internal 6-nucleotide barcodes carried by the libraries. The libraries were sequenced on an Illumina MiSeq using 2x220 or 2x250 nucleotide paired-end reads. For the original study's pipeline: Paired reads were merged using FLASH 1.2.11 and were aligned to the GRCh37 human genome using BWA-MEM, after which TRA and TRB reads were extracted. An IMGT-derived reference of cassette sequences and CDR3 motifs, with pseudogenes included, was used for V and J assignment. Reads were translated in three frames, and productive CDR3s were defined by a C…FGXG motif without stop codons. A clonotype was defined as a unique combination of a V-J cassette pair and a CDR3 amino acid sequence. Reads were filtered by Hamming distance, thresholded by each sample's sequence error rate in mapped regions. TCRdb passed the public sequencing reads through fastp at Q25 and MiXCR, retaining productive beta sequences. Each record represents a unique CDR3 protein, reported with the most common genes and DNA among its rows. The V and J calls follow TCRdb's processing rather than the paper's. The sample profile shows more than 95,000 distinct CDR3 sequences; approximately 25% of them were found once. Of the sample, over 12% is held by the ten largest clones.

Study-wide findings and limitations: Only a very small number of CDR3 sequences turned up in both tissue and blood, a result put down to high CDR3 diversity combined with limited sampling. VJ-independent divergence between tissue and blood was lower than expected in non-neoplastic patients but higher than expected in all gliomas, particularly low-grade gliomas. Small numbers underpinned the group comparisons: 7 to 9 glioblastoma patients, three low-grade glioma patients and three non-neoplastic patients.

The chain uses TRBV6-1 and TRBJ1-5, with no reliable assignment of the D segment. This TCR derives from a human donor with low-grade glioma or glioblastoma, undergoing nonglioma brain surgery, or in good health (not recorded which). The specimen was glioma tissue, nonneoplastic brain tissue, or PBMCs (not recorded which). The CDR3 here reads CASTGDQPQHF. The DNA sequence is given as TGTGCCAGCACAGGAGATCAGCCCCAGCATTTT.